The next 10 T cell receptor beta chains were all read from a single sample in a study of neurological immune-mediated disorders. One entry per CDR3 protein, called by TCRdb with MiXCR from the 5' RACE reads. The sample yields some 38,000 distinct CDR3 sequences, around 10% seen once. The time point: technical triplicate 1. Material for sequencing was PBMCs. The source of these receptors is a man aged 55 to 70 with HTLV-1-associated myelopathy (HAM/TSP).

This clonotype has a count of ten or more. The chain is built from TRBV3-1 and TRBJ2-7, with D tentatively TRBD2 (5 bases). The CDR3 contains 14 residues. Trimming removed 0 bases at V and 6 bases at J, with 12 bases between. Germline V gives CDR1 LGHDT, CDR2 YNNKEL (reference sequence). In nucleotides, the CDR3 is TGTGCCAGCAGCCAAGATATCCTAGCCCGCGAGCAGTACTTC. It yields the protein CASSQDILAREQYF.

The chain uses TRBV12-3 or TRBV12-4 and TRBJ1-5, with TRBD1 as a possible D gene (5 bases). V shed 5 bases and J shed 6 bases, with 17 bases lying between them. The CDR3 contains 15 residues. The CDR3 loop is CASSPEWGDGQPQHF. In nucleotides, the CDR3 is TGTGCCAGCAGTCCCGAGTGGGGGGATGGTCAGCCCCAGCATTTT.

CDR3 in amino acids: CSAQRGTGIQPQHF. In DNA, the CDR3 is TGCAGTGCCCAGCGGGGGACAGGGATCCAGCCCCAGCATTTT. This chain uses TRBV20-1 with TRBJ1-5, with 9 bases identical to TRBD1. CDR3 length: 14 residues. The germline CDR1 and CDR2 sequences are DFQATT and SNEGSKA (reference sequence). Trimming cost V 6 bases and J 7 bases; bases outside gene matches: 10.

This clonotype has a count of ten or more. The junction shows a germline mismatch at one end, possibly a read error. V gene TRBV4-2 combines with J gene TRBJ2-6, with 8 bases identical to TRBD1. The CDR3 is made up of 19 amino acids. Looked up from germline, CDR1 is LGHNA and CDR2 is YNFKEQ. The CDR3, as DNA: TGTGCCAGCAGCAAAGAGACAGGGGAAGGGCTCTCTGGGGCCAACGTCCTGACTTTC. Protein product: CASSKETGEGLSGANVLTF.

Many counts were recorded for this clonotype. The V call is TRBV5-1, the J call TRBJ2-5; a possible D gene is TRBD2 (5 bases). This CDR3 region has 17 residues. Deletions cut 4 bases from V and 4 bases from J, with 23 bases between. Germline V lookup: CDR1 SGHRS, CDR2 YFSETQ. CDR3: CASSLGRGGVVSETQYF. The CDR3 nucleotides are TGCGCCAGCAGCCTAGGACGAGGAGGAGTGGTTTCAGAGACCCAGTACTTC.

This clonotype was picked up many times. The V and J genes are TRBV29-1 and TRBJ1-4; the D gene is possibly TRBD1 (5 bases). V shed 4 bases and J shed 0 bases, with 9 bases lying between them. CDR3 size: 14 residues. Germline CDR1 is SQVTM and CDR2 is ANQGSEA. The CDR3 is CSVALGATNEKLFF. Here the CDR3 DNA reads TGCAGCGTTGCCCTGGGGGCAACTAATGAAAAACTGTTTTTT.

By share, this clonotype counts as medium-sized. The J gene is TRBJ1-1, the V gene TRBV9; 7 positions match TRBD1. With V trimmed by 3 bases and J by 4 bases, 9 bases remained unmatched. The CDR3 runs to 15 residues. Germline CDR1 is SGDLS and CDR2 is YYNGEE. The CDR3 sequence: CASSGQGGLGTEAFF. CDR3 DNA sequence: TGTGCCAGCAGCGGACAGGGAGGCTTGGGCACTGAAGCTTTCTTT.

This clonotype has a handful of counts. Here the CDR3 reads CASSVRGRAAGDTQYF. The CDR3 coding sequence is TGTGCCAGCAGCGTGCGCGGGAGGGCCGCAGGAGATACGCAGTATTTT. This chain uses TRBV9 with TRBJ2-3; 9 bases are shared with TRBD2. V was pared by 2 bases and J by 5 bases, with 9 bases of the junction left unmatched. CDR1 is SGDLS and CDR2 is YYNGEE in the germline V gene. The CDR3 contains 16 residues.

This clonotype was recorded at least ten times. V usage is TRBV6-2 or TRBV6-3 and J usage is TRBJ1-2, with a tentative D call TRBD1 (6 bases). Germline V gene lookup returns CDR1 MNHEY and CDR2 SVGEGT. This CDR3 spans 14 amino acids. V was shortened by 7 bases and J by 4 bases, with 16 bases between the two germline ends. DNA of the CDR3: TGTGCCAGCAACGACAGGACGGGGTTCTATGGCTACACCTTC. Translated, it gives CASNDRTGFYGYTF.

At least ten counts were recorded for this clonotype. The rearrangement links TRBV3-1 to TRBJ2-4, with TRBD1 matching 7 bases. V lost 4 bases and J lost 1; bases outside the gene matches: 10. The CDR3 length is 17 residues. CDR1 LGHDT and CDR2 YNNKEL come from the germline V gene (reference sequence). The CDR3 coding sequence is TGTGCCAGCAGCCCCTTACAGGGGTTGTTCGCCAAAAACATTCAGTACTTC. Amino acids: CASSPLQGLFAKNIQYF.